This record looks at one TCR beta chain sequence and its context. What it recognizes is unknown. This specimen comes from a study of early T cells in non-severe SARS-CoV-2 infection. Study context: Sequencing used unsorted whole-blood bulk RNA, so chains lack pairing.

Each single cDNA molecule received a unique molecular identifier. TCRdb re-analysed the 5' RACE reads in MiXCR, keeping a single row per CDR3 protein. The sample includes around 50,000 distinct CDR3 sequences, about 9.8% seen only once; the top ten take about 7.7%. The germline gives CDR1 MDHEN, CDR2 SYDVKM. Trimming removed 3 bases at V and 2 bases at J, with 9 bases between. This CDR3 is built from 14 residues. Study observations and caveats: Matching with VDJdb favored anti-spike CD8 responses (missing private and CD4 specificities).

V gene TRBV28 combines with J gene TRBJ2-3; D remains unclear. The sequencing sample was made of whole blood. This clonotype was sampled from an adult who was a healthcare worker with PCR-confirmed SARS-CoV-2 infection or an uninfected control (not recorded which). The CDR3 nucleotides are TGTGCCAGCAGTTTCGCACTATCCACAGATACGCAGTATTTT. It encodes CASSFALSTDTQYF.